Presented here are 21 T cell receptor beta chains from one specimen sequenced in a study of blood T cells in healthy people across ages. Primed by a sample-barcoded 5' primer and a J-beta primer mix, a second PCR proceeded for roughly 7 to 12 cycles. TCRdb reanalysed the 5' RACE reads using MiXCR and keeps one entry per CDR3 protein. The data show about 640,000 distinct CDR3 sequences, about 30% seen once. The material sequenced was blood. The receptors derive from a woman of 80 years or more in good health.

As for this clonotype: A much larger clone differs from this one at a single base, so this may be a read error. The rearrangement uses TRBV5-6 and TRBJ1-6, with no clear D. Germline V gene lookup returns CDR1 SGHDT and CDR2 YYEEEE. The CDR3 contains 16 residues. The germline V and J ends were trimmed by 4 bases and 1 base, with 12 bases remaining between them. The DNA for the CDR3 is TGTGCCAGCAGCCCCGCACGGGGTTCCTATAATTCACCCCTCCACTTT. It yields the protein CASSPARGSYNSPLHF.

This clonotype was seen many times. The chain carries TRBV3-1 and TRBJ1-2; D might be TRBD1 (6 bases). The CDR3 consists of 17 residues. V was shortened by 0 bases and J by 4 bases, with 18 bases between the two germline ends. Germline values: CDR1 LGHDT, CDR2 YNNKEL (reference sequence). The DNA of the CDR3 is TGTGCCAGCAGCCAAGATTTAAGGACAGTAGACTTCTATGGCTACACCTTC. Its protein is CASSQDLRTVDFYGYTF.

This clonotype was counted many times. This chain connects TRBV9 to TRBJ1-2; 7 nucleotides align to TRBD1. The germline V gene has CDR1 SGDLS and CDR2 YYNGEE. Trimming removed 3 bases from V and 2 bases from J; junction bases left unmatched: 13. The CDR3 has 17 residues. As DNA, the CDR3 is TGTGCCAGCAGCGGAACACCCGGGACAGCCTTCAACTATGGCTACACCTTC. Translated: CASSGTPGTAFNYGYTF.

As to this clonotype: This may arise from a read error, as a much more abundant clone is one base away. The limits of the CDR3 on the DNA are not certain, so only TCRdb's listed CDR3 is given. The chain couples TRBV4-3 to TRBJ1-6. Germline CDR1 and CDR2: LGHNA and YSLEER. The CDR3 sequence runs 15 residues, both termini included. The CDR3 is CASSQMVGVGSPPHF.

This clonotype was recorded many times. The chain joins TRBV7-8 to TRBJ1-2; the match to TRBD1 covers 7 bases. The J segment lost 2 bases and the V segment lost 5 bases, leaving 8 bases of the junction unmatched. The CDR3 length is 15 residues. Germline CDR1 is SGHVS and CDR2 is FQNEAQ. The CDR3 DNA is TGTGCCAGCAGCCCCGACAGGGCTTTAAACTATGGCTACACCTTC. It translates to CASSPDRALNYGYTF.

The CDR3 DNA follows: TGCGCCAGCAGCGTTATGGGGGGAGCTGGAAACACCATATATTTT. This codes for CASSVMGGAGNTIYF. The genes are TRBV5-1 and TRBJ1-3, with D perhaps TRBD1 (5 bases). The V gene's germline CDR1 is SGHRS and CDR2 YFSETQ. CDR3 length: 15 residues. The ends were cut back, 4 bases at V and 2 bases at J, with 13 bases in the middle.

This clonotype showed up many times. The chain uses TRBV6-2 or TRBV6-3 and TRBJ2-1; 7 bases agree with TRBD1. The V gene end was trimmed by 2 bases and the J gene end by 1 base; junction bases not matched to a gene: 2. This CDR3 comprises 15 residues. In germline, CDR1 is MNHEY, CDR2 SVGEGT. In nucleotides, the CDR3 is TGTGCCAGCAGTTACGACAGGGTGTCCTACAATGAGCAGTTCTTC. Its protein is CASSYDRVSYNEQFF.

This clonotype was seen at least ten times. J is TRBJ1-2 and V is TRBV19; D unclear. V gave up 7 bases and J gave up 1 base, with 25 bases separating them. The length of the CDR3 is 18 residues. CDR1 and CDR2 from the germline V gene are LNHDA and SQIVND (reference sequence). The CDR3 protein is CASTADGRRNTLNYGYTF. CDR3 DNA sequence: TGTGCCAGTACCGCGGACGGACGTCGAAACACCCTTAACTATGGCTACACCTTC.

The sample holds many counts of this clonotype. The rearrangement uses TRBV7-8 and TRBJ2-1; TRBD1 is a possible D gene (6 bases). V gave up 6 bases and J gave up 2 bases, with 8 bases separating them. This CDR3 contains 13 residues. CDR1 is SGHVS and CDR2 is FQNEAQ in the germline V gene. CDR3 bases: TGTGCCAGCAGTCAGGGGACCTACAATGAGCAGTTCTTC. Its translation: CASSQGTYNEQFF. The complete variable domain, with remaining parts taken from reference TRBV7-8 and TRBJ2-1, reads GAGVSQSPRYKVAKRGQDVALRCDPISGHVSLFWYQQALGQGPEFLTYFQNEAQLDKSGLPSDRFFAERPEGSVSTLKIQRTQQEDSAVYLCASSQGTYNEQFFGPGTRLTVL.

This chain uses TRBV10-3 with TRBJ1-1; D might be TRBD1 (5 bases). The ends were cut back, 9 bases at V and 2 bases at J, with 16 bases in the middle. The CDR3 is 14 amino acids. Germline lookup yields CDR1 ENHRY and CDR2 SYGVKD. CDR3 loop: CAISCGGGNTEAFF. The CDR3 DNA follows: TGTGCCATTAGTTGTGGCGGGGGAAACACTGAAGCTTTCTTT.

This clonotype was seen a few times. This may come from a read error, since a much larger clone is one base off. The V and J genes are TRBV29-1 and TRBJ2-7, with a tentative D call TRBD1 (5 bases). The V gene lost 4 bases and the J gene lost 10 bases, with 11 bases spanning the gap. Germline CDR1 is SQVTM and CDR2 is ANQGSEA. This CDR3 has 10 residues. The CDR3 DNA reads TGCAGCGTTGTTATAGGGGCCCAGTACTTC. This sequence encodes CSVVIGAQYF.

This clonotype appeared many times. The chain couples TRBV5-1 to TRBJ1-1; tentative D call: TRBD1 (5 bases). The V and J ends lost 0 bases and 5 bases respectively, with 11 bases between them. Germline CDR1 SGHRS, CDR2 YFSETQ. The CDR3 contains 14 residues. The chain's CDR3 is CASSLGSGRTEAFF. CDR3 bases: TGCGCCAGCAGCTTGGGATCAGGGAGGACTGAAGCTTTCTTT.

The genes are TRBV30 and TRBJ2-5; 7 bases map to TRBD2. The end of the DNA aligns better with TRBJ2-7, so the J call may be wrong. The length of the CDR3 is 15 residues. CDR1 and CDR2 (germline): GTSNPN, SVGIG (reference sequence). CDR3 sequence (DNA): TGTGCCTGGAGTGTAGGCGGGAGAAGGGTAGGCGAGCAGTACTTC. This codes for CAWSVGGRRVGEQYF.

This clonotype was seen at least ten times. The rearrangement uses TRBV15 and TRBJ2-5; TRBD1 is a possible D gene (5 bases). Looked up from germline, CDR1 is LNHNV and CDR2 is YYDKDF (reference sequence). This CDR3 is 14 amino acids long. V lost 5 bases, J lost 2 bases, and 12 bases lay in between. The chain's CDR3 is CATSDRGKQETQYF. The CDR3 DNA sequence: TGTGCCACCAGCGATAGGGGCAAGCAAGAGACCCAGTACTTC.

Note on this clonotype: A much larger clone sits a single nucleotide away, making a read error possible. The chain uses TRBV6-2 or TRBV6-3 and TRBJ2-7; D possibly corresponds to TRBD2 (6 bases). This CDR3 has 14 residues. The germline V gene has CDR1 MNHEY and CDR2 SVGEGT. Deletions cut 5 bases from V and 8 bases from J, with 19 bases between. The CDR3 here is CASSHRDGGGKQYF. In nucleotides, the CDR3 is TGTGCCAGCAGTCATAGGGACGGTGGAGGGAAGCAGTACTTC.

Note on this clonotype: With a much larger clone just one base away, this may be a read error. The chain couples TRBV28 to TRBJ2-1; 11 bases are a match to TRBD2. The end of the DNA is better explained by TRBJ2-7, so the J call may be wrong. Per the germline V gene, CDR1 is MDHEN and CDR2 is SYDVKM. This CDR3 region has 16 residues. CDR3 nucleotides: TGTGCCAGCACCCCTCCGGGACTAGCGGCCTACAATGAGCAGTACTTC. Its translation: CASTPPGLAAYNEQYF.

Concerning this clonotype: Germline and junction disagree at one end, which may indicate a read error. This chain joins TRBV11-3 and TRBJ2-7, with D tentatively TRBD1 (6 bases). CDR1 is SGHNT and CDR2 is YENEEA in the germline V gene. The CDR3 consists of 13 residues. Here the CDR3 reads CASSLQGSCEQYF. CDR3 DNA: TGTGCCAGCAGCTTACAGGGGTCCTGCGAGCAGTACTTC.

This clonotype was counted many times. The J gene is TRBJ2-3, the V gene TRBV11-3, with D uncertain. CDR1 is SGHNT and CDR2 is YENEEA in the germline V gene. V lost 5 bases to trimming and J lost 3 bases, with 6 bases between them. The CDR3 has 12 residues. CDR3 DNA sequence: TGTGCCAGCAGCCTCAGTACAGATACGCAGTATTTT. As protein: CASSLSTDTQYF. The full variable domain, with the rest looked up from reference TRBV11-3 and TRBJ2-3, is EAGVVQSPRYKIIEKKQPVAFWCNPISGHNTLYWYLQNLGQGPELLIRYENEEAVDDSQLPKDRFSAERLKGVDSTLKIQPAELGDSAVYLCASSLSTDTQYFGPGTRLTVL.

CDR3 nucleotide sequence: TGTGCCAGTAGCCAATTTCAAGGGTATGGCTACACCTTC. It encodes CASSQFQGYGYTF. The chain has TRBV19 and TRBJ1-2; D ambiguous. There are 13 residues in the CDR3. Germline V gene lookup returns CDR1 LNHDA and CDR2 SQIVND (reference sequence). Trimming shortened V by 6 bases and J by 5 bases, and 13 bases separated the two germline ends.

The chain is built from TRBV5-1 and TRBJ2-2; TRBD2 agrees at 15 bases. CDR1 is SGHRS and CDR2 is YFSETQ in the germline V gene. CDR3 length: 18 amino acids. Trimming cost V 3 bases and J 0 bases; bases outside gene matches: 3. The CDR3 is CASSSGLAGGTNTGELFF. CDR3 nucleotides: TGCGCCAGCAGCTCGGGACTAGCGGGGGGAACGAACACCGGGGAGCTGTTTTTT.

In its sample, this clonotype was seen many times. This rearrangement joins TRBV28 to TRBJ2-1; either TRBD1 or TRBD2 may fit D (5 bases each). The CDR3 sequence is 13 residues long. Germline-derived CDR1 and CDR2 are MDHEN and SYDVKM. V was shortened by 6 bases and J by 7 bases, with 13 bases between the two germline ends. The CDR3 loop is CASRKRGYNEQFF. CDR3 bases: TGTGCCAGCAGGAAGAGGGGATATAATGAGCAGTTCTTC.